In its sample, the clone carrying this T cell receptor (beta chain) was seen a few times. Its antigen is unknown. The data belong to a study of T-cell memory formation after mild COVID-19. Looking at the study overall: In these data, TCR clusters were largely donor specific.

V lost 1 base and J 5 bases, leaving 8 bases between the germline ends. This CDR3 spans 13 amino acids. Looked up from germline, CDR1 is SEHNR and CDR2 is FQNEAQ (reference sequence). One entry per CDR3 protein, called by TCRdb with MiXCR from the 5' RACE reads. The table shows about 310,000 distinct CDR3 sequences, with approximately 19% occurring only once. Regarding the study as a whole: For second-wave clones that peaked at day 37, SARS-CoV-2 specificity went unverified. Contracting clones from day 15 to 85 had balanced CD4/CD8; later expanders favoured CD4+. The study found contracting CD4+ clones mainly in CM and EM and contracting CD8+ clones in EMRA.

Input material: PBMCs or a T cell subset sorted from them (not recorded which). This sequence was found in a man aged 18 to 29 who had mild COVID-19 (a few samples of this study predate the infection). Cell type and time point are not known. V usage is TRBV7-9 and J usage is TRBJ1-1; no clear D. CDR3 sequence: CASSLGYTTEAFF. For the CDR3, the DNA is TGTGCCAGCAGCTTAGGTTACACAACTGAAGCTTTCTTT.